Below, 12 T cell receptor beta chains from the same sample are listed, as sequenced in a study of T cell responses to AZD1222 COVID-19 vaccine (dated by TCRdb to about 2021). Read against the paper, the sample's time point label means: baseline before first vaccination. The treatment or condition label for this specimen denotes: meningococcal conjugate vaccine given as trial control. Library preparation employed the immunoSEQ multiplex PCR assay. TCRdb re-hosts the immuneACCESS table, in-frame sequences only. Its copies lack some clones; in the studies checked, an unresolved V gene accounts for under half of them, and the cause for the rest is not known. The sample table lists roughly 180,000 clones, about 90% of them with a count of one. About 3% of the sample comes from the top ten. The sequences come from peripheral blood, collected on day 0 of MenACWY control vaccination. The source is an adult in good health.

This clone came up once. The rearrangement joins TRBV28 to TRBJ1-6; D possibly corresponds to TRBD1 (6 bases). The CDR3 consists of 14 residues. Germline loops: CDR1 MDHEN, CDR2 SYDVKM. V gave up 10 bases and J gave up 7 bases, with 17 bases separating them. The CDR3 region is CATAPGAGNSPLHF. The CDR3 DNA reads TGTGCCACCGCCCCAGGGGCGGGAAATTCACCCCTCCACTTT.

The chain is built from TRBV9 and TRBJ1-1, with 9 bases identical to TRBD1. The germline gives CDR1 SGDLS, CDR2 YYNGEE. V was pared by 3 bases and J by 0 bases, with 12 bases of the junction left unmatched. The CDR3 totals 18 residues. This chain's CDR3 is CASSDGQGLALMNTEAFF. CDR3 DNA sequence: TGTGCCAGCAGCGATGGACAGGGGCTTGCTTTAATGAACACTGAAGCTTTCTTT.

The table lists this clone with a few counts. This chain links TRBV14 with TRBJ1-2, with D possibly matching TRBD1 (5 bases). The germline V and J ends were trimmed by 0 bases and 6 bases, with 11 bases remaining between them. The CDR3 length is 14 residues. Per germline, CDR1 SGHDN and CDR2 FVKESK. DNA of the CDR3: TGTGCCAGCAGCCAAGACCGGGACTCAGATGGCTACACCTTC. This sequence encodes CASSQDRDSDGYTF.

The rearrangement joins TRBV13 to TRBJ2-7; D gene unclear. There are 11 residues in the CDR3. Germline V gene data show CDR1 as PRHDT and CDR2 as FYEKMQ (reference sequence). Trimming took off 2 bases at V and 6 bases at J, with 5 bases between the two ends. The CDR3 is CASSLRLEQYF. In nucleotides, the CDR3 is TGTGCCAGCAGCTTAAGGCTCGAGCAGTACTTC. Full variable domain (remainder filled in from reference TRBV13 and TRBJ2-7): AAGVIQSPRHLIKEKRETATLKCYPIPRHDTVYWYQQGPGQDPQFLISFYEKMQSDKGSIPDRFSAQQFSDYHSELNMSSLELGDSALYFCASSLRLEQYFGPGTRLTVT.

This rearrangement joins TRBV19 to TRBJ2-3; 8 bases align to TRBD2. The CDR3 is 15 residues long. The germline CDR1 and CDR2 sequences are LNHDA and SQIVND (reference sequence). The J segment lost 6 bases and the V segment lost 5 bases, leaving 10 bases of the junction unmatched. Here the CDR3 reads CASSPGTRGRDTQYF. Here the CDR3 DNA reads TGTGCCAGTAGTCCAGGGACTAGGGGGAGGGATACGCAGTATTTT. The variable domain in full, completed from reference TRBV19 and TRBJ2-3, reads DGGITQSPKYLFRKEGQNVTLSCEQNLNHDAMYWYRQDPGQGLRLIYYSQIVNDFQKGDIAEGYSVSREKKESFPLTVTSAQKNPTAFYLCASSPGTRGRDTQYFGPGTRLTVL.

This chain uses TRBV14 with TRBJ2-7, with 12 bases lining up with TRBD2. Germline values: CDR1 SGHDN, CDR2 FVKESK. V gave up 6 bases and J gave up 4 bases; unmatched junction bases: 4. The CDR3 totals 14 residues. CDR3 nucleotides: TGTGCCAGCAGTCAGACTAGCGGGAGATACGAGCAGTACTTC. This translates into CASSQTSGRYEQYF.

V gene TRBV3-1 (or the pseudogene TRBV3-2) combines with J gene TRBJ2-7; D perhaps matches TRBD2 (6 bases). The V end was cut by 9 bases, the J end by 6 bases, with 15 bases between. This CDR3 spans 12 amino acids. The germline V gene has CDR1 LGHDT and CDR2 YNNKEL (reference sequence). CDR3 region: CASEEGSGEQYF. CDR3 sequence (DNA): TGTGCCAGTGAGGAGGGGTCAGGCGAGCAGTACTTC.

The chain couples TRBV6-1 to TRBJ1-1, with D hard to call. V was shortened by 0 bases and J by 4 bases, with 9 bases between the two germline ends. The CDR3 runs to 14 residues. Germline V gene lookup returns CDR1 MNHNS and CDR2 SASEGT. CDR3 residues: CASSEAWGGTEAFF. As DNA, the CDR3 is TGTGCCAGCAGTGAAGCATGGGGTGGCACTGAAGCTTTCTTT.

The CDR3 DNA sequence: TGTGCCAGTAGTATGAGGGATCAAGGGCAGCCCCAGCATTTT. The encoded protein is CASSMRDQGQPQHF. V and J are TRBV19 and TRBJ1-5; no clear D. The CDR3 runs to 14 residues. Germline V CDR1 and CDR2: LNHDA, SQIVND (reference sequence). V lost 3 bases and J lost 7, with 13 bases in between.

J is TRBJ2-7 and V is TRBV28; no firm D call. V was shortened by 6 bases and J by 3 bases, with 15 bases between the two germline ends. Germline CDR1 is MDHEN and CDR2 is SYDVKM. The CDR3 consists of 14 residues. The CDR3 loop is CASSPGGRYYEQYF. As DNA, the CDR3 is TGTGCCAGCAGCCCCGGTGGACGGTACTACGAGCAGTACTTC.

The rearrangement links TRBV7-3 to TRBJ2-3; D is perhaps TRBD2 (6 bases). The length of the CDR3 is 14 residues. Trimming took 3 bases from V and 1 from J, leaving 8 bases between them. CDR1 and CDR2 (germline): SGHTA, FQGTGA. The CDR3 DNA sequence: TGTGCCAGCAGCTTCCGCGGGGGCACAGATACGCAGTATTTT. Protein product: CASSFRGGTDTQYF.

CDR3 sequence reads: CASSSGTEPYGYTF. CDR3 in DNA: TGTGCCAGCTCCTCCGGGACGGAACCCTATGGCTACACCTTC. The genes are TRBV28 and TRBJ1-2, with D maybe TRBD1 (5 bases). The germline V gene encodes CDR1 MDHEN and CDR2 SYDVKM. The CDR3 runs to 14 residues. The V gene lost 8 bases and the J gene lost 4 bases, with 17 bases spanning the gap.